The 22 T cell receptor beta chains below were found in one sample sequenced in a study of shared clonotypes between healthy human individuals (dated by TCRdb to about 2020). Library prep was done by the immunoSEQ multiplex PCR assay. The table was pulled from immuneACCESS by TCRdb, which kept in-frame rearrangements only. Such tables lose some clones; where checked, under half of the loss comes from unresolved V genes, and the rest has no known cause. This sample gives roughly 1 million clones in total; about 84% of them show up just once. The ten top clones hold approximately 0.5% of the sample. Specimen: memory CD4+ T cells from PBMCs. The sample's cell subset or site, from its label and the paper: CD45RA-negative fraction. These receptors all stem from a man between 18 and 35 years old in good health. Some clones in this sample may be carry-over from other donors' samples.

In its sample, this clone was seen once. The V and J genes are TRBV5-1 and TRBJ2-1, with 9 bases fitting TRBD2. This CDR3 has 15 residues. From germline, CDR1 is SGHRS and CDR2 YFSETQ. V dropped 4 bases and J dropped 5; count of bases not matched to a gene: 7. In nucleotides, the CDR3 is TGCGCCAGCAGCCACCAGAGCGGGAGGAACAATGAGCAGTTCTTC. It translates to CASSHQSGRNNEQFF. Filled out from reference TRBV5-1 and TRBJ2-1, the complete variable domain reads KAGVTQTPRYLIKTRGQQVTLSCSPISGHRSVSWYQQTPGQGLQFLFEYFSETQRNKGNFPGRFSGRQFSNSRSEMNVSTLELGDSALYLCASSHQSGRNNEQFFGPGTRLTVL.

V gene TRBV23-1 combines with J gene TRBJ2-3; TRBD1 matches 8 bases. TRBV23-1 is an open reading frame, and its role is uncertain. This CDR3 region has 17 residues. The trim removed 3 bases at V and 0 bases at J, leaving 8 bases unmatched. The CDR3 spells CASSQPGGSRSTDTQYF. The CDR3 region has the DNA TGCGCCAGCAGTCAGCCAGGGGGCAGCCGGAGCACAGATACGCAGTATTTT.

The chain joins TRBV5-4 to TRBJ1-2; D is perhaps TRBD1 (5 bases). The CDR3 runs 13 residues. Germline CDR1 is SGHNT and CDR2 is YYREEE (reference sequence). Trimming cost V 3 bases and J 3 bases, with 9 bases left between them. CDR3 loop: CASSSGGDYGYTF. CDR3 nucleotide sequence: TGTGCCAGCAGCTCGGGAGGGGACTATGGCTACACCTTC.

The rearrangement joins TRBV9 to TRBJ2-1; 7 bases agree with TRBD1. The J segment lost 9 bases and the V segment lost 5 bases, leaving 11 bases of the junction unmatched. This CDR3 region has 14 residues. In germline, CDR1 is SGDLS, CDR2 YYNGEE. The CDR3 reads CASSTSPTGAEQFF. The CDR3 nucleotides are TGTGCCAGCAGTACATCCCCAACAGGGGCTGAGCAGTTCTTC. Combining the CDR3 with reference TRBV9 and TRBJ2-1 gives the whole variable domain DSGVTQTPKHLITATGQRVTLRCSPRSGDLSVYWYQQSLDQGLQFLIQYYNGEERAKGNILERFSAQQFPDLHSELNLSSLELGDSALYFCASSTSPTGAEQFFGPGTRLTVL.

The genes are TRBV5-1 and TRBJ2-1; TRBD1 is a possible D gene (6 bases). Germline loops: CDR1 SGHRS, CDR2 YFSETQ. The CDR3 is 13 residues long. Trimming shortened V by 5 bases and J by 5 bases, and 11 bases separated the two germline ends. CDR3 sequence: CASSSAGDNEQFF. The CDR3 DNA is TGCGCCAGCAGTAGTGCAGGGGACAATGAGCAGTTCTTC.

The chain has TRBV27 and TRBJ2-2, with no clear D. CDR1 and CDR2 from the germline V gene are MNHEY and SMNVEV (reference sequence). This CDR3 spans 14 amino acids. V dropped 7 bases and J dropped 5 bases, with 14 bases sitting between them. The CDR3 loop reads CASTYRPLTGELFF. Here the CDR3 DNA reads TGTGCCAGCACGTATAGGCCTCTAACCGGGGAGCTGTTTTTT.

The chain couples TRBV7-9 to TRBJ1-2; D not certain. The V end was cut by 5 bases, the J end by 2 bases, with 9 bases between. In germline, CDR1 is SEHNR, CDR2 FQNEAQ (reference sequence). The CDR3 runs to 13 residues. The CDR3 here is CASSVGANYGYTF. In DNA, the CDR3 is TGTGCCAGCAGCGTAGGTGCGAACTATGGCTACACCTTC.

This chain joins TRBV11-2 and TRBJ1-1; no definite D call. The CDR3 consists of 15 residues. Trimming removed 1 base at V and 1 base at J, with 10 bases between. From germline, CDR1 is SGHAT and CDR2 FQNNGV. DNA for the CDR3: TGTGCCAGCAGCTTAGGCCCTTTGGGGAACACTGAAGCTTTCTTT. Translated: CASSLGPLGNTEAFF.

The chain carries TRBV29-1 and TRBJ2-3; either TRBD1 or TRBD2 may fit D (5 bases each). V lost 4 bases to trimming and J lost 3 bases, with 14 bases between them. Germline CDR1 is SQVTM and CDR2 is ANQGSEA. The CDR3 has 14 residues. CDR3 sequence (DNA): TGCAGCGTTGGCCTCGGGACGGCTACAGATACGCAGTATTTT. This sequence encodes CSVGLGTATDTQYF.

The J gene is TRBJ2-7, the V gene TRBV15; D ambiguous. Germline V gene data show CDR1 as LNHNV and CDR2 as YYDKDF (reference sequence). The V end was cut by 3 bases, the J end by 7 bases, with 10 bases between. This CDR3 region has 12 residues. CDR3 DNA sequence: TGTGCCACCAGCAGGCCCCCGTTTGAGCAGTACTTC. Translating gives CATSRPPFEQYF.

V is TRBV5-1 and J is TRBJ2-1, with 11 bases matching TRBD1. CDR3 length: 15 amino acids. The germline gives CDR1 SGHRS, CDR2 YFSETQ. V was pared by 4 bases and J by 8 bases, with 8 bases of the junction left unmatched. DNA of the CDR3: TGCGCCAGCAGCGTCGGACAGGGGGCGGAAGATGAGCAGTTCTTC. Protein product: CASSVGQGAEDEQFF.

The V call is TRBV7-2, the J call TRBJ2-7, with D perhaps matching TRBD2 (6 bases). The CDR3 covers 15 residues. V lost 2 bases, J lost 3 bases, and 14 bases lay in between. Germline V lookup: CDR1 SGHTA, CDR2 FQGNSA. The CDR3 nucleotides are TGTGCCAGCAGCTTAAACGCGGGATCTCTCTACGAGCAGTACTTC. Its translation: CASSLNAGSLYEQYF. Looking up the rest from reference TRBV7-2 and TRBJ2-7 gives the full variable domain: GAGVSQSPSNKVTEKGKDVELRCDPISGHTALYWYRQSLGQGLEFLIYFQGNSAPDKSGLPSDRFSAERTGGSVSTLTIQRTQQEDSAVYLCASSLNAGSLYEQYFGPGTRLTVT.

The genes are TRBV10-3 and TRBJ1-3, with 8 bases lining up with TRBD1. Germline V CDR1 and CDR2: ENHRY, SYGVKD. Trimming removed 4 bases from V and 0 bases from J; junction bases left unmatched: 2. This CDR3 has 15 residues. The CDR3 bases are TGTGCCATCAGTGCGGACAGGGACTCTGGAAACACCATATATTTT. Its protein is CAISADRDSGNTIYF.

With regard to this clone: Given a much more abundant clone one base away, this may be a read error. DNA for the CDR3: TGTGCCAGCAGCTTACCAGGGACGAACACTGAAGCTTTCTTT. Encoded protein: CASSLPGTNTEAFF. The chain has TRBV28 and TRBJ1-1; the D gene is possibly TRBD1 (5 bases). Germline lookup yields CDR1 MDHEN and CDR2 SYDVKM. CDR3 length: 14 residues. V was pared by 6 bases and J by 1 base, with 12 bases between.

The V call is TRBV2, the J call TRBJ2-4, with D uncertain. V was trimmed by 0 bases and J by 6 bases, leaving 9 bases between them. This CDR3 spans 14 amino acids. CDR1 SNHLY and CDR2 FYNNEI come from the germline V gene. This chain's CDR3 is CASSEALLGNIQYF. The CDR3 nucleotides read TGTGCCAGCAGTGAAGCGCTTTTGGGAAACATTCAGTACTTC.

The chain employs TRBV4-3 and TRBJ2-1; D possibly corresponds to TRBD2 (7 bases). V was cut by 0 bases and J by 8 bases, with 23 bases left in between. The germline V gene has CDR1 LGHNA and CDR2 YSLEER. The CDR3 contains 18 residues. The CDR3 is CASSQESGAGGSLYEQFF. CDR3 sequence (DNA): TGCGCCAGCAGCCAAGAATCGGGGGCGGGCGGGAGTCTATATGAGCAGTTCTTC.

On this clone: Other DNA variants within this sample encode the same CDR3. The rearrangement uses TRBV2 and TRBJ2-6, with D unclear. The germline CDR1 and CDR2 sequences are SNHLY and FYNNEI. CDR3 length: 13 residues. Between the trimmed V and J ends, which lost 9 bases and 0 bases, there was a span of 6 bases. The CDR3 spells CASTVSGANVLTF. CDR3 in DNA: TGTGCCAGTACAGTCTCTGGGGCCAACGTCCTGACTTTC. Filled out from reference TRBV2 and TRBJ2-6, the complete variable domain reads EPEVTQTPSHQVTQMGQEVILRCVPISNHLYFYWYRQILGQKVEFLVSFYNNEISEKSEIFDDQFSVERPDGSNFTLKIRSTKLEDSAMYFCASTVSGANVLTFGAGSRLTVL.

The CDR3 sequence is CASSPVGLKGGETQYF. For the CDR3, the DNA is TGCGCCAGCAGCCCCGTGGGGTTAAAGGGGGGAGAGACCCAGTACTTC. The chain couples TRBV5-1 to TRBJ2-5; D tentatively reads TRBD1 or TRBD2 (6 bases each). CDR3 length: 16 amino acids. The germline CDR1 and CDR2 sequences are SGHRS and YFSETQ. V was clipped by 4 bases and J by 4 bases, with 20 bases between them.

This chain links TRBV19 with TRBJ1-5; possibly TRBD1 for D (6 bases). CDR1 is LNHDA and CDR2 is SQIVND in the germline V gene (reference sequence). This CDR3 has 15 residues. The V end was cut by 7 bases, the J end by 7 bases, with 20 bases between. This CDR3 is CASTRGGGGWQPQHF. The CDR3 DNA sequence: TGTGCCAGTACCCGAGGGGGGGGAGGTTGGCAGCCCCAGCATTTT.

The genes are TRBV5-4 and TRBJ2-7; D call uncertain. Between the trimmed V and J ends, which lost 0 bases and 6 bases, there was a span of 7 bases. The CDR3 has 12 residues. CDR1 is SGHNT, CDR2 YYREEE, per germline (reference sequence). CDR3 bases: TGTGCCAGCAGCTTGGTGGAAGGCGAGCAGTACTTC. Translated: CASSLVEGEQYF.

This clone was counted between two and nine times. The rearrangement uses TRBV2 and TRBJ1-5; D uncertain. The germline V gene encodes CDR1 SNHLY and CDR2 FYNNEI. The CDR3 runs to 13 residues. The V end lost 4 bases, the J end lost 5 bases, and 9 bases lay between the germline ends. The CDR3 reads CASSVAEDQPQHF. CDR3 coding DNA: TGTGCCAGCAGTGTTGCAGAGGATCAGCCCCAGCATTTT.

This chain joins TRBV18 and TRBJ2-7, with 15 bases lining up with TRBD2. Germline trimming cut 3 bases from V and 3 bases from J; bases unmatched to any gene: 3. The CDR3 is 16 residues long. In germline, CDR1 is KGHSH, CDR2 LQKENI. Here the CDR3 DNA reads TGTGCCAGCTCACCGGGACTAGCGGGAGGCTACTACGAGCAGTACTTC. This sequence encodes CASSPGLAGGYYEQYF.